A single sample gave rise to the 27 T cell receptor beta chains below, sequenced in a study of T cells after yellow fever vaccination. TCRdb redid the calling of the 5' RACE reads with MiXCR, one entry per CDR3 protein. The sample has 300,000 to 350,000 distinct CDR3 sequences, roughly 8% seen once. Sequencing used PBMCs, obtained around 45 days after the first yellow fever vaccination. These receptors originate from a man between 18 and 29 years old who received the YFV17D yellow fever vaccine.

This chain joins TRBV29-1 and TRBJ1-2, with 9 nucleotides matching TRBD1. The V and J ends lost 7 bases and 4 bases, in that order; junction bases with no gene match: 7. Per germline, CDR1 SQVTM and CDR2 ANQGSEA. This CDR3 has 13 residues. CDR3 sequence reads: CSATGGGVYGYTF. The CDR3 bases are TGCAGCGCGACAGGGGGGGGCGTCTATGGCTACACCTTC.

This clonotype turned up a few times. The chain employs TRBV5-4 and TRBJ2-5; D might be TRBD1 (7 bases). V lost 4 bases and J 4 bases, leaving 14 bases between the germline ends. Germline V CDR1 and CDR2: SGHNT, YYREEE (reference sequence). CDR3 size: 14 residues. The CDR3 nucleotides are TGTGCCAGCAGCACACAGGGGAGGAGAGAGACCCAGTACTTC. Translated: CASSTQGRRETQYF.

This chain links TRBV7-2 with TRBJ1-2; TRBD1 is a possible D gene (6 bases). The CDR3 consists of 15 residues. Germline values: CDR1 SGHTA, CDR2 FQGNSA. Trimming pared 2 bases from V and 1 base from J, leaving 11 bases between. The CDR3 protein is CASSLQQGGNYGYTF. The CDR3 DNA sequence: TGTGCCAGCAGCTTACAACAGGGCGGTAACTATGGCTACACCTTC.

The rearrangement links TRBV14 to TRBJ2-7; D may correspond to TRBD1 or TRBD2 (5 bases each). The CDR3 is 13 residues long. Germline loops: CDR1 SGHDN, CDR2 FVKESK. Trimming cost V 4 bases and J 2 bases, with 9 bases left between them. CDR3 sequence (DNA): TGTGCCAGCAGCCGGGGACCCGCCTACGAGCAGTACTTC. It specifies CASSRGPAYEQYF.

The chain links TRBV5-1 to TRBJ2-5; a possible D gene is TRBD2 (6 bases). V lost 4 bases and J lost 4, with 14 bases in between. The CDR3 totals 14 residues. CDR1 is SGHRS, CDR2 YFSETQ, per germline. The CDR3 DNA reads as TGCGCCAGCAGCCAGAGACTAGTCGGAGAGACCCAGTACTTC. Amino acids: CASSQRLVGETQYF. The variable domain in full, with the rest retrieved from reference TRBV5-1 and TRBJ2-5, is KAGVTQTPRYLIKTRGQQVTLSCSPISGHRSVSWYQQTPGQGLQFLFEYFSETQRNKGNFPGRFSGRQFSNSRSEMNVSTLELGDSALYLCASSQRLVGETQYFGPGTRLLVL.

The chain uses TRBV20-1 and TRBJ2-7, with a possible D match to TRBD2 (6 bases). This CDR3 is built from 13 residues. Trimming removed 3 bases at V and 3 bases at J, with 12 bases between. CDR1 is DFQATT, CDR2 SNEGSKA, per germline (reference sequence). The CDR3 DNA reads as TGCAGTGCTAGCCTTGGGGGGAACTACGAGCAGTACTTC. Its translation: CSASLGGNYEQYF.

V is TRBV5-1 and J is TRBJ2-1; a weak D match, TRBD1 (6 bases). CDR1 is SGHRS and CDR2 is YFSETQ in the germline V gene. V was cut by 5 bases and J by 14 bases, with 23 bases left in between. CDR3 length: 14 amino acids. DNA for the CDR3: TGCGCCAGCAGTCTCGAGACAGGTCTCCCGAGAAAGTTCTTC. It codes for CASSLETGLPRKFF. The full variable domain, completed using reference TRBV5-1 and TRBJ2-1, is KAGVTQTPRYLIKTRGQQVTLSCSPISGHRSVSWYQQTPGQGLQFLFEYFSETQRNKGNFPGRFSGRQFSNSRSEMNVSTLELGDSALYLCASSLETGLPRKFFGPGTRLTVL.

This chain uses TRBV7-9 with TRBJ2-7; D is possibly TRBD1 (6 bases). Trimming stripped 8 bases from V and 0 bases from J, with 8 bases between. Per the germline V gene, CDR1 is SEHNR and CDR2 is FQNEAQ (reference sequence). The CDR3 extends over 12 amino acids. CDR3 DNA sequence: TGTGCCAGCGGGGGCAGCTCCTACGAGCAGTACGTC. This encodes CASGGSSYEQYV.

This clonotype showed up just a few times. This sequence joins TRBV25-1 and TRBJ1-1; possibly TRBD1 for D (6 bases). V gave up 4 bases and J gave up 6 bases, with 12 bases separating them. The CDR3 is 13 residues long. Germline assignment: CDR1 MGHDK and CDR2 SYGVNS. The DNA of the CDR3 is TGTGCCAGCAGTGTTCAGGGGCTGTCTGAAGCTTTCTTT. Translating it yields CASSVQGLSEAFF.

V gene TRBV5-6 combines with J gene TRBJ2-7, with 8 bases matching TRBD1. The CDR3 totals 15 residues. After removal of 2 bases from V and 8 bases from J, the junction contained 12 bases not matched to a gene. Germline values: CDR1 SGHDT, CDR2 YYEEEE. The CDR3 coding sequence is TGTGCCAGCAGCTTTGTGGACAGGGTTTTCGGGAAGCAGTACTTC. It translates to CASSFVDRVFGKQYF.

There are many counts of this clonotype. The chain carries TRBV24-1 and TRBJ2-1; perhaps TRBD2 as D (5 bases). Trimming removed 5 bases from V and 6 bases from J, with 28 bases in between. This CDR3 has 19 residues. Germline V gives CDR1 KGHDR, CDR2 SFDVKD. For the CDR3, the DNA is TGTGCCACCAGTGGCACAGATCTACGGGCGCGGGTAGTAAGCAATGAGCAGTTCTTC. This codes for CATSGTDLRARVVSNEQFF.

This sequence joins TRBV28 and TRBJ1-5; D is undetermined. The CDR3 extends over 11 amino acids. Between the trimmed V and J ends, which lost 5 bases and 4 bases, there was a span of 3 bases. The germline V gene has CDR1 MDHEN and CDR2 SYDVKM. CDR3 sequence (DNA): TGTGCCAGCAGTAAGAATCAGCCCCAGCATTTT. As protein: CASSKNQPQHF.

Only a few counts were recorded for this clonotype. V is TRBV20-1 and J is TRBJ1-5; a possible D gene is TRBD1 (6 bases). The CDR3 covers 15 residues. V was clipped by 4 bases and J by 0 bases, with 13 bases between them. The germline gives CDR1 DFQATT, CDR2 SNEGSKA (reference sequence). CDR3 bases: TGCAGTGCTACCTACAGGGCAAATAGCAATCAGCCCCAGCATTTT. Translating it yields CSATYRANSNQPQHF.

V usage is TRBV4-1 and J usage is TRBJ2-3; D gene uncertain. V shed 3 bases and J shed 0 bases, with 13 bases lying between them. The CDR3 sequence is 16 residues long. Germline CDR1 reads MGHRA; CDR2 reads YSYEKL. The CDR3 DNA sequence: TGCGCCAGCAGCCACCTGGTCCCGCCTAGCACAGATACGCAGTATTTT. It is translated as CASSHLVPPSTDTQYF.

J is TRBJ2-3 and V is TRBV10-3, with no clear D. The germline gives CDR1 ENHRY, CDR2 SYGVKD. The CDR3 contains 18 residues. Between the trimmed V and J ends, which lost 5 bases and 1 base, there was a span of 22 bases. CDR3 coding DNA: TGTGCCATCAGTTCGGGCCATTCCCTTGCGACGGGCACAGATACGCAGTATTTT. Its translation: CAISSGHSLATGTDTQYF.

This clonotype was picked up many times. The chain carries TRBV7-3 and TRBJ2-1; D is perhaps TRBD2 (5 bases). The CDR3 sequence is 14 residues long. V was trimmed by 6 bases and J by 5 bases, leaving 14 bases between them. Germline V lookup: CDR1 SGHTA, CDR2 FQGTGA. CDR3 residues: CASSSGRLNNEQFF. The CDR3 DNA reads TGTGCCAGCAGTTCGGGGAGACTAAACAATGAGCAGTTCTTC.

This clonotype was seen only a few times. V and J are TRBV5-5 and TRBJ2-3; D may be TRBD2 (6 bases). Germline V gene sequence: CDR1 SGHKS, CDR2 YYEKEE (reference sequence). This CDR3 comprises 14 residues. Trimming took off 0 bases at V and 6 bases at J, with 11 bases between the two ends. The CDR3 nucleotides are TGTGCCAGCAGCTTGGTGCCGGGGGTGGATACGCAGTATTTT. Encoded protein: CASSLVPGVDTQYF.

This clonotype was counted a few times. The chain combines TRBV5-5 with TRBJ2-4; 8 bases match TRBD1. The CDR3 runs 18 residues. Unmatched junction bases numbered 10, after V lost 2 bases and J lost 0 bases. From germline, CDR1 is SGHKS and CDR2 YYEKEE (reference sequence). Written as DNA, the CDR3 is TGTGCCAGCAGCTTTGACAGGGGAAGTTTCTTAGCCAAAAACATTCAGTACTTC. Translated: CASSFDRGSFLAKNIQYF.

There are a few counts of this clonotype. The V and J genes are TRBV7-8 and TRBJ1-5; no clear D. The CDR3 has 19 amino acids. Per germline, CDR1 SGHVS and CDR2 FQNEAQ. V was cut by 1 base and J by 4 bases, with 23 bases left in between. The CDR3 DNA is TGTGCCAGCAGCTTAGTTGATCGGCGGAAGCAGATCGGGAATCAGCCCCAGCATTTT. Amino acids: CASSLVDRRKQIGNQPQHF.

The chain couples TRBV13 to TRBJ2-3; 11 bases are a match to TRBD2. The CDR3 contains 16 residues. Germline-derived CDR1 and CDR2 are PRHDT and FYEKMQ (reference sequence). J was trimmed by 2 bases and V by 5 bases; bases with no gene match: 6. The DNA for the CDR3 is TGTGCCAGCAGCCGCCCGACTAGCGGGGACACAGATACGCAGTATTTT. This codes for CASSRPTSGDTDTQYF.

There are a few counts of this clonotype. In DNA, the CDR3 is TGTGCCAGCAGCCAAGGTCCCTCAGGTCGGGGTCAGCCCCAGCATTTT. Translation gives CASSQGPSGRGQPQHF. The chain links TRBV3-1 to TRBJ1-5; D is unclear. Per the germline V gene, CDR1 is LGHDT and CDR2 is YNNKEL (reference sequence). This CDR3 has 16 residues. V lost 1 base and J 6 bases, leaving 16 bases between the germline ends.

This clonotype has a count of ten or more. The CDR3 sequence: CASSPSGGASYNEQFF. The CDR3 bases are TGCGCCAGCAGCCCTAGCGGGGGGGCCTCCTACAATGAGCAGTTCTTC. This chain links TRBV5-1 with TRBJ2-1; 12 bases are a match to TRBD2. CDR1 is SGHRS, CDR2 YFSETQ, per germline. The CDR3 is 16 amino acids. V shed 4 bases, J shed 0 bases, and the junction held 2 bases outside the gene matches. Combining the CDR3 with reference TRBV5-1 and TRBJ2-1 gives the whole variable domain KAGVTQTPRYLIKTRGQQVTLSCSPISGHRSVSWYQQTPGQGLQFLFEYFSETQRNKGNFPGRFSGRQFSNSRSEMNVSTLELGDSALYLCASSPSGGASYNEQFFGPGTRLTVL.

This clonotype was found many times. The chain uses TRBV12-3 or TRBV12-4 and TRBJ2-2; no clear D. Trimming left V 5 bases short and J 3 bases short, with 7 bases between. The CDR3 is made up of 13 amino acids. This CDR3 is CASSIQYTGELFF. The CDR3, as DNA: TGTGCCAGCAGTATACAGTACACCGGGGAGCTGTTTTTT.

CDR3 nucleotide sequence: TGTGCCAGCAGCCTACAGGGGGCGCGATCTAGAGGGTCGTATTTT. This gives the protein CASSLQGARSRGSYF. The J gene is TRBJ2-3, the V gene TRBV12-3 or TRBV12-4; 9 bases align to TRBD1. V trimming: 6 bases; J trimming: 14 bases; junction bases outside the gene matches: 18. This CDR3 contains 15 residues.

Many counts were recorded for this clonotype. V usage is TRBV7-2 and J usage is TRBJ2-3, with 7 bases identical to TRBD2. The germline V gene encodes CDR1 SGHTA and CDR2 FQGNSA. V lost 6 bases and J lost 6; bases outside the gene matches: 9. The CDR3 is 14 residues long. The CDR3 loop is CASRKGRGGDTQYF. The CDR3, as DNA: TGTGCCAGCAGGAAAGGGAGGGGCGGCGATACGCAGTATTTT.

This clonotype was seen a handful of times. V is TRBV7-9 and J is TRBJ2-7; no definite D call. The CDR3 extends over 14 amino acids. V shed 1 base and J shed 2 bases, with 9 bases lying between them. Germline-derived CDR1 and CDR2 are SEHNR and FQNEAQ (reference sequence). CDR3 loop: CASSLERNPYEQYV. The CDR3 DNA reads TGTGCCAGCAGCTTAGAACGGAACCCCTACGAGCAGTACGTC.

The chain is built from TRBV4-2 and TRBJ2-3; 7 bases map to TRBD2. The CDR3 loop spans 17 amino acids. V was pared by 1 base and J by 2 bases, with 9 bases of the junction left unmatched. Germline V lookup: CDR1 LGHNA, CDR2 YNFKEQ. The CDR3 DNA follows: TGTGCCAGCAGCCAAGTTATGTCTGGACTAGACACAGATACGCAGTATTTT. It encodes CASSQVMSGLDTDTQYF.